Below, one T cell receptor (beta chain) is given with its context. This clone's antigen is unknown. V and J are truncated by 3 bases and 3 bases respectively, leaving an intervening sequence of 24 bases. Via the germline V gene, CDR1 is SGDLS and CDR2 YYNGEE. Measured from the cysteine to the phenylalanine, the CDR3 is 19 residues long. The retained sequence is limited to the CDR3, 57 bases, with the frame set at the first base. Library method: the immunoSEQ multiplex PCR assay. A mixture of 60 forward primers for TCR Vbeta segments and 13 reverse primers for TCR Jbeta segments was used in the multiplex PCR. A multiplex PCR assay on genomic DNA amplified the CDR3 region of rearranged TCR beta genes. The Illumina HiSeq System was used to sequence the amplified TCR beta libraries as 87-base-pair reads. The study's own analysis went as follows. A later analysis counted approximately 76 million unique TCR beta chains across the 550 to 750 repertoires, and approximately 11 million of these chains were shared by at least two donors. To remove PCR and sequencing errors, raw reads were error-corrected and collapsed into unique sequences using a nearest-neighbor algorithm that merged closely related sequences. V, D and J gene segments were assigned by aligning CDR3 sequences to IMGT reference sequences. For a sequence to be retained, at least a six-nucleotide match to both a V gene segment and a J gene segment was required. Rearrangements were classified as productive when the CDR3 lacked stop codons and remained in frame with V and J, and all other rearrangements were classified as non-productive. CDR3 was defined by IMGT convention, running from the second conserved V-encoded cysteine to the conserved J-encoded phenylalanine. In an earlier analysis of around 600 of the donors, sequences lacking an unambiguous match to a single V gene segment were excluded. An earlier analysis of fewer than 750 of the donors classified V segments as functional when productive rearrangements were above 56.7% and as segregating when the standard deviation between donors was above 5%. To diagnose cytomegalovirus status from the catalog of TCR beta chain sequences, a statistical classification framework was built. V and J gene assignment, in a later analysis, came from comparing TCR nucleotide sequences with IMGT/GENE-DB human TR gene sequences. A later analysis assigned CDR3 sequences and most-parsimonious VDJ recombination scenarios with the TCRdist pipeline. In a later analysis, each TCR beta chain was defined by its CDR3 amino acid sequence together with its V-gene family, and reads lacking a unique V-gene family were excluded. In a later analysis, some 600 highly shared, low-generation-probability nucleotide sequences were removed to address suspected cross-contamination and a sequencing artifact. For each public chain, a later analysis derived a clonal expansion index from normalized ranks of inferred template counts within each repertoire. Generation probabilities in a later analysis came from a VDJ recombination model fitted to out-of-frame rearrangements, and those results were checked against IGoR. Hypergeometric tests were used in a later analysis to score TCR-TCR, TCR-HLA and TCR-CMV co-occurrence, with a repertoire-size bias correction applied to the TCR pairs. False discovery rates were estimated in a later analysis by permuting HLA or CMV assignments 20 times. In a later analysis, co-occurring TCRs were grouped using DBSCAN, and TCRdist sequence similarity was added for clustering within HLA-allele-positive subsets. Repertoires with fewer than 30,000 or more than 120,000 public chains, plus five repertoires with anomalous nucleotide sharing, were excluded from co-occurrence clustering. In its TCRdb copy, this immuneACCESS table keeps in-frame sequences only and misses some clones. Where compared with another copy, unresolved V genes explain less than half of these, and the others have no known cause. V, J and clone size reflect that table, while D and trimming were determined from the DNA. The sample's table lists a count of roughly 120,000 clones. The ten largest clones represent approximately 3.8% of the sample.

This record comes from a study of cytomegalovirus exposure and HLA in healthy donors (dated by TCRdb to 2017 to 2019). Looking at the study overall: An earlier analysis of about 560 of the donors reported 276 Gb of sequence data and 117 million unique TCR beta sequences obtained from some 170 million T cells. An early release covering 550 to 650 HLA-typed donors comprised 300 to 350 gigabases of sequencing data and around 80 million unique TCR sequences. Of the approximately 370 genotyped donors, less than 85% were placed in the genetic ancestry cluster associated with self-reported Caucasian donors. The study aimed to test whether cataloging public T cell receptors could reveal signatures of past pathogen exposure. The study profiled the T cell repertoires of 500 to 800 subjects by immunosequencing and related them to cytomegalovirus serostatus. In addition to the first cohort of 500 to 850 subjects, a separate validation cohort of 100 to 150 different subjects was used. The study combined high-throughput TCR immunosequencing, statistical association of individual TCRs with disease status, and machine learning to predict cytomegalovirus infection status. A later analysis re-analyzed previously published TCR beta repertoires from roughly 630 donors and added high-resolution HLA genotyping to study TCR occurrence patterns. Rather than drawing on any new phenotypic data, the later analysis identified candidate immune exposures from TCR beta sequences and the way those sequences occurred across donors. To decide whether each TCR beta V gene segment behaved as functional or pseudogenic, an earlier analysis of 587 of the donors relied on high-throughput TCR beta sequencing. Donor age, sex, ethnicity and CMV serostatus were compiled together with the repertoire data. Genome-wide SNP genotypes for about 55% of the roughly 670 donors were used in a later genetic analysis, which treated that subset as a discovery cohort. All discovery cohort repertoires had been generated on a single sequencing platform. HLA typing covered class I and class II loci at four-digit resolution. Typing coverage differed by locus: A, B, C, DRB1 and DQB1 were typed in roughly 620-640 donors, DQA1 in roughly 510, DPA1 in around 600, and DPB1 in around 490. Four or five DR-DQ haplotypes were treated as single units for association and clustering because of strong linkage in the cohort. On average, about 200,000 unique TCR beta nucleotide sequences were sequenced per donor among about 400 genotyped donors of the cohort, with about 17% of those sequences being non-productive. General conclusions and limits of the study: When HLA alleles, especially DR and DQ, strongly co-occurred, TCR associations were difficult to assign to individual alleles. Immune exposure information for the cohort was limited to CMV serostatus. In an earlier analysis of 450 to 750 of the donors, most TCR beta V segments appeared in productive rearrangements about 87% or about 30% of the time, broadly matching IMGT annotations. Most TCR sequences were observed very rarely across donors, whereas some public TCRs were present in many individuals. A later genetic analysis reported fewer N-insertions in productive TCRs among donors in an Asian-associated ancestry cluster than the approximately 670-donor mean. It was suggested by the authors that the approach could potentially be generalized to other disease states and immunological phenotypes. Cytomegalovirus status was reported to be diagnosed by the classifier with high specificity and sensitivity in both the original and validation cohorts. HLA typing was unavailable for some donors at each locus, so association tests used only the typed subset. The earlier analysis of some 540 of the donors excluded 15 to 20 rarely observed V segments, including chromosome 9 orphons, because counts were too low. A cluster of highly shared sequence variants was judged likely to be a technical artifact of the sequencing pipeline. The presence/absence analyses assumed that sequencing depth was roughly uniform across donors, and that assumption may not be true. In a later analysis, HLA-associated TCR beta chains showed more clonal expansion and lower generation probabilities than non-associated chains that were equally common. Some IMGT-functional V segments, including TRBV6-2 and TRBV6-3, could not be distinguished by the 87-base-pair reads and were therefore excluded. In vitro tests confirmed that a few of the cytomegalovirus-associated TCR beta chains recognize cytomegalovirus antigens. Most CMV-associated TCR beta chains appeared to be HLA-restricted in a later analysis, and the HLA associations seemed to be driven largely by CMV exposure. In a later analysis, several top co-occurrence clusters were reported to appear linked to parvovirus B19, influenza, CMV and Epstein-Barr virus. Linkage disequilibrium might explain the correlated functional status among segregating V segments, but an unknown experimental factor could not be ruled out. In the study, 150 to 200 TCR beta chains were listed as associated with cytomegalovirus. In a later analysis, the rate of TCR association differed among HLA loci, with DRB1 alleles having the most associated TCRs and HLA-C alleles having the fewest. In a later genetic analysis, a missense DCLRE1C variant was associated with V-gene and J-gene trimming of TCR beta chains, and the association was replicated in an independent cohort. In this cohort, only TCR beta chains were sequenced, and detectable features were limited by the absence of alpha or paired-chain data. A later analysis associated about 17,000 TCR beta sequences with specific HLA alleles at a false discovery rate of 0.05. A further reported finding was that TCR beta sequences accurately predicted the HLA-A and HLA-B alleles for most subjects in the first cohort.

The cohort comprised some 730 healthy bone marrow donors. All cohort members were sampled while nominally healthy, although unrecorded immune exposures were likely present. The donor was CMV seronegative and belonged to the group of 352 seronegative cohort members. A peripheral blood sample was provided by each donor, and peripheral blood mononuclear cells were used for TCR beta sequencing. Genomic DNA extraction from the blood cell samples was performed with the Qiagen DNeasy Blood Extraction Kit. This sequence originates from a young man in good health and CMV-seronegative. This sequence uses TRBV9 and TRBJ2-2; tentative D gene TRBD2, with 6 bases matching. Input material: PBMCs. The nucleotide sequence is given as TGTGCCAGCAGCGGGTCCCCCTCCACTAGCTCCCCCGACACCGGGGAGCTGTTTTTT. Translated, it reads CASSGSPSTSSPDTGELFF.